These T cell receptor beta chains were read from a single sample in a study of metastatic and nonmetastatic thyroid tumors. Through MiXCR, TCRdb re-clonotyped the PCR reads. The sample shows some 30,000 clones, around 32% of them seen only once. Material for sequencing was blood. These receptors were collected from a female donor with papillary thyroid cancer or a benign thyroid nodule (not recorded which). Some clones in this sample may be carry-over from other donors' samples. The CDR3 runs from the conserved cysteine through the conserved F or W. Some rows mark clone size as missing; the rest say once, few, many or name a class of expanded clone.

TRBV30	TRBJ1-1	15	many	CAWRAPQGANTEAFF
TRBV20-1	TRBJ1-1	9	-	CTPGSEAFF
TRBV5-1	TRBJ1-1	15	many	CASSLTGQGNTEAFF
TRBV9	TRBJ2-1	16	once	CASSSTLVGSVRGLFF
TRBV28	TRBJ1-2	14	-	CASSAAGTDSGYTF
TRBV2	TRBJ1-4	16	many	CASSEARFLANEKLFF
TRBV19	TRBJ2-2	19	-	CASSMIPRHPLLNTGELFF
TRBV30	TRBJ1-5	13	-	CAWSKGQRKPQHF
TRBV28	TRBJ2-2	13	many	CASSSNGIGELFF
TRBV19	TRBJ2-6	16	-	CASSMHRSSGANVLTF
TRBV25-1	TRBJ2-2	12	few	CASSRDTGELFF
TRBV2	TRBJ1-5	14	-	CGRGADRGGLPQHF
TRBV6-1	TRBJ1-2	12	many	CASRTGRYGYTF
TRBV11-3	TRBJ1-1	13	many	CASSLSPNTEAFF
TRBV7-3	TRBJ2-1	16	many	CASSIGVAGAYNEQFF
TRBV7-7	TRBJ2-5	14	once	CASSFSWGAETQYF
TRBV5-6	TRBJ2-2	15	many	CASSPPRTDTGELFF
TRBV7-8	TRBJ2-7	12	-	CASSPTPYEQYF
TRBV18	TRBJ2-7	14	-	CASSPPARLNEQYF
TRBV28	TRBJ2-1	13	-	CASSLLAGGRQFF
TRBV5-5	TRBJ1-2	15	many	CASSSTDRANYGYTF
TRBV2	TRBJ2-7	13	few	CASRPTEGYEQYF
TRBV3-1	TRBJ2-1	14	few	CASSPRQGVDEQFF
TRBV9	TRBJ1-2	14	many	CASSQWGSNYGYTF
TRBV6-6	TRBJ1-1	16	many	CASSYGTRQGGTEAFF
TRBV6-1	TRBJ2-5	17	-	CASGDQRVDRIKETQYF
TRBV12-3/TRBV12-4	TRBJ1-3	14	few	CASSFWGSGNTIYF
TRBV6-1	TRBJ2-1	13	-	CATSLTWGNEQFF
TRBV5-1	TRBJ2-7	14	many	CASSTAGDTYEQYF
TRBV4-2	TRBJ2-4	16	many	CASSQDPGAGMDIQYF
TRBV6-1	TRBJ1-2	15	-	CASRDTTGEIDGYTF
TRBV28	TRBJ2-1	16	-	CASSFLTSGLHNEQFF
TRBV19	TRBJ1-5	14	medium-sized	CASSRGVGNQPQHF